Following are 3 T cell receptor beta chains from one sample sequenced in a study of CD8+ T cells in alopecia areata. Extracted from the samples, RNA was reverse transcribed into cDNA to serve as the sequencing template. The repertoire was sequenced with immunoSEQ multiplex PCR; TCRdb's copy has only in-frame clones and lacks some. The data show around 100,000 clones, with none appearing a single time. Sequenced material: lesional skin. The receptors come from a C3H/HeJ mouse with alopecia areata. These mice share the MHC haplotype H2-k.

With respect to this clone: The gene names here belong to mouse. Sequencing ends 4 residues short of the CDR3 end; the germline J gene provides the rest. This sequence joins TRBV17 and TRBJ2-3; 9 bases align to TRBD1. V was pared by 3 bases and J by 1 base, with 5 bases of the junction left unmatched. Germline V gene sequence: CDR1 MNHDT, CDR2 YYDKIL. The CDR3 extends over 16 amino acids. CDR3 region: CASSSGQGMGAETLYF. The DNA read from the CDR3 is TGTGCTAGCAGTAGCGGACAGGGGATGGGTGCAGAA.

Points on this clone: Mouse germline and gene names are used. The CDR3 loop reads CASSPPGQNTLYF. The DNA read from the CDR3 is TGTGCCAGCAGCCCTCCGGGACAGAAC. The V gene is TRBV19, the J gene TRBJ2-4, with 7 nucleotides matching TRBD1. The read finishes 4 residues shy of the CDR3 end, and the germline J gene is used to complete it. Germline CDR1 and CDR2: FNHDT and SITEND (reference sequence). The CDR3 runs 13 residues.

This clone was counted a few times. Gene names and germline match the mouse. The CDR3 protein is CASRPGLGGRVDTQYF. The sequenced CDR3 bases are TGTGCCAGCAGACCGGGACTGGGGGGGCGCGTTGAC. This sequence joins TRBV13-3 and TRBJ2-5, with TRBD2 identical over 14 bases. The CDR3 goes on 4 residues after the read ends, and that part is filled in from the germline J gene. CDR1 NNHDY and CDR2 SYVADS come from the germline V gene. CDR3 size: 16 residues.